This T cell receptor (beta chain) originates from a study of T-cell reconstitution after alpha-beta-depleted transplantation in children. The study, taken as a whole, reports: For some patients, TCRbeta diversity was high at day 60 because of recipient T cells and thymic progenitors that survived. Expanded graft clones, several hundred of them, were reportedly the source of alpha-beta T cells about two months after transplant. At the one-year point after transplant, T-cell counts and TCRbeta diversity were found to come mostly from T cells that had been newly produced.

Germline values: CDR1 SGHKS, CDR2 YYEKEE (reference sequence). This CDR3 is built from 15 residues. V was cut by 2 bases and J by 2 bases, with 14 bases left in between. Preparation of the TCRbeta library used unique molecular identifiers. TCRdb re-called the PCR reads through MiXCR, storing one row per CDR3 protein. The sample has roughly 790,000 distinct CDR3 sequences, 16% seen once. This clonotype was counted a few times. Its antigen is not identified. The chain combines TRBV5-5 with TRBJ2-7, with a tentative D call TRBD1 (6 bases). The material was PBMCs, mostly from graft donor cells, obtained 360 days after TCRalphabeta/CD19-depleted stem cell transplant. This receptor was taken from a male patient younger than 18 who had a stem cell transplant for acute lymphoblastic leukemia, so the T cells may come from the graft donor. In nucleotides, the CDR3 is TGTGCCAGCAGCTTCCGAGACAGGCTGCCCTACGAGCAGTACTTC. Translating it yields CASSFRDRLPYEQYF. The whole variable domain, remainder taken from reference TRBV5-5 and TRBJ2-7, is DAGVTQSPTHLIKTRGQQVTLRCSPISGHKSVSWYQQVLGQGPQFIFQYYEKEERGRGNFPDRFSARQFPNYSSELNVNALLLGDSALYLCASSFRDRLPYEQYFGPGTRLTVT.